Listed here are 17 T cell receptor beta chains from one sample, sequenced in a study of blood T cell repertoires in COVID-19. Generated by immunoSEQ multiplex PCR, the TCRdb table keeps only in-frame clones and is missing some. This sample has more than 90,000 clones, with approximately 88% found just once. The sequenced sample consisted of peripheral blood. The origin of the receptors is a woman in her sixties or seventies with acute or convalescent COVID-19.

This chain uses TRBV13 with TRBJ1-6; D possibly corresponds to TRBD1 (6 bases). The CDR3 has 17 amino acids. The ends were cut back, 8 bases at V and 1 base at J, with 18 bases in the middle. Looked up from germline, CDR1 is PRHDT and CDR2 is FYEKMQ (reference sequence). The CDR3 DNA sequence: TGTGCCAGCGCCCGGACAGCCGATGGATCCTATAATTCACCCCTCCACTTT. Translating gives CASARTADGSYNSPLHF. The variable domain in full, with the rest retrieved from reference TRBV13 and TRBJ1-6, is AAGVIQSPRHLIKEKRETATLKCYPIPRHDTVYWYQQGPGQDPQFLISFYEKMQSDKGSIPDRFSAQQFSDYHSELNMSSLELGDSALYFCASARTADGSYNSPLHFGNGTRLTVT.

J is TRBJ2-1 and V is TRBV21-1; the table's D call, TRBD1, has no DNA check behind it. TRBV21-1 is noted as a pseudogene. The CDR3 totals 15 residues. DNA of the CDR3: TGTGCCAGCAGCAATCGAGGGGACAGCGACAATGAGCAGTTCTTC. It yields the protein CASSNRGDSDNEQFF.

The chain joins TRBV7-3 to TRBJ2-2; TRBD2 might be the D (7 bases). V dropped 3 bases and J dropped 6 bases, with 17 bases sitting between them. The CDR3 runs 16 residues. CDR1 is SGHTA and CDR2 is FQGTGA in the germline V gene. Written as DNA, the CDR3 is TGTGCCAGCAGCTTCCAGGGGAGGGGTTACGCCGGGGAGCTGTTTTTT. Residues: CASSFQGRGYAGELFF.

The CDR3 nucleotides are TGCAGCGTTGAAGCACAGGACTACAATGAGCAGTTCTTC. Translation: CSVEAQDYNEQFF. The chain links TRBV29-1 to TRBJ2-1; tentative D call: TRBD1 (5 bases). The germline V and J ends were trimmed by 1 base and 3 bases, with 7 bases remaining between them. Germline values: CDR1 SQVTM, CDR2 ANQGSEA. The CDR3 length is 13 residues.

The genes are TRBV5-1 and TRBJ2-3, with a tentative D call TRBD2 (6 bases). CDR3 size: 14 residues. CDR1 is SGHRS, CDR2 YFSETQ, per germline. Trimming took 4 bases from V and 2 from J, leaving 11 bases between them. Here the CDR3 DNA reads TGCGCCAGCAGCCCCGGGGGACCCACAGATACGCAGTATTTT. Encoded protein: CASSPGGPTDTQYF.

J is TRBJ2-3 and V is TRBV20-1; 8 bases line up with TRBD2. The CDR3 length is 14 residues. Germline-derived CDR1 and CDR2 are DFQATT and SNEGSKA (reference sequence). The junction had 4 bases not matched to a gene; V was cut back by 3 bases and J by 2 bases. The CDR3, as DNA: TGCAGTGCTAGTGTCGGGGGGGACACAGATACGCAGTATTTT. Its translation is CSASVGGDTDTQYF.

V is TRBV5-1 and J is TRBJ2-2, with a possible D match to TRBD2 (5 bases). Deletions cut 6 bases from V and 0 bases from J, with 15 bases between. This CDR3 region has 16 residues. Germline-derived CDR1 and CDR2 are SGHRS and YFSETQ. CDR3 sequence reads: CASKEAAGTNTGELFF. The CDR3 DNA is TGCGCCAGCAAGGAGGCGGCCGGTACGAACACCGGGGAGCTGTTTTTT.

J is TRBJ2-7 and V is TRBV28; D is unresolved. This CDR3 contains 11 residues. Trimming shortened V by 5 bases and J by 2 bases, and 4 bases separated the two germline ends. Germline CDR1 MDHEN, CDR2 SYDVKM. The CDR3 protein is CASSIAYEQYF. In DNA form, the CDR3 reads TGTGCCAGCAGTATCGCCTACGAGCAGTACTTC.

The CDR3 region has the DNA TGTGCCAGCAGCGTAGACGCAGGGTGGGTAGAAGCTTTCTTT. Amino acid sequence: CASSVDAGWVEAFF. The rearrangement joins TRBV9 to TRBJ1-1; D may be TRBD1 (5 bases). Germline CDR1 and CDR2: SGDLS and YYNGEE. V was trimmed by 0 bases and J by 8 bases, leaving 14 bases between them. This CDR3 is built from 14 residues.

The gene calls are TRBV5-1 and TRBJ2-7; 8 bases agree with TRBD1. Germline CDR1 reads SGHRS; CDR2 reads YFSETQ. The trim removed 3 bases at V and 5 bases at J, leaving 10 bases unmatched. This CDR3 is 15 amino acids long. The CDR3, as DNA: TGCGCCAGCAGCTCCACCGGGACAGGAGCCCACGAGCAGTACTTC. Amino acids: CASSSTGTGAHEQYF.

CDR3 region: CSAQMGQRPTEAFF. The CDR3 coding sequence is TGCAGCGCCCAGATGGGACAGAGACCCACTGAAGCTTTCTTT. The genes are TRBV29-1 and TRBJ1-1, with TRBD1 matching over 7 bases. Losses at the gene ends were 7 bases for V and 4 bases for J; bases not matched to a gene: 12. Germline CDR1 is SQVTM and CDR2 is ANQGSEA. The CDR3 contains 14 residues.

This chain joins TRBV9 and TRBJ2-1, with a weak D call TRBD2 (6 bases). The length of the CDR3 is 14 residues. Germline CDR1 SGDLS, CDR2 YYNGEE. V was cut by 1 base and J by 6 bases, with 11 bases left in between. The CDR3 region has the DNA TGTGCCAGCAGCGTAACGGGAGCGGGCAATGAGCAGTTCTTC. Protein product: CASSVTGAGNEQFF.

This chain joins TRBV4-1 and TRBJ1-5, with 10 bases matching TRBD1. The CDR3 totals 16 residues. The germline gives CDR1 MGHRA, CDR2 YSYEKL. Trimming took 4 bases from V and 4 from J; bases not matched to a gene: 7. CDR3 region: CASSPPLGQGNQPQHF. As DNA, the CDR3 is TGCGCCAGCAGCCCACCCCTGGGACAGGGGAATCAGCCCCAGCATTTT.

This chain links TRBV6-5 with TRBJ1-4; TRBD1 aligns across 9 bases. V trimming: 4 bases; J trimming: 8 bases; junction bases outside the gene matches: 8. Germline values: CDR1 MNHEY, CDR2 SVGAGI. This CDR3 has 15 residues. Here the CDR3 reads CASSSLGTGNEKLFF. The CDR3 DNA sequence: TGTGCCAGCAGTTCCTTAGGGACAGGGAACGAAAAACTGTTTTTT.

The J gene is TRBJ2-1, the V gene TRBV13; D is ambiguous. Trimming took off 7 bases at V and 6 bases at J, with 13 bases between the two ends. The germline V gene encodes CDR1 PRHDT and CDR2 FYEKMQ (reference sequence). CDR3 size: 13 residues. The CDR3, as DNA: TGTGCCAGCACCTACGGCGGAAGCAATGAGCAGTTCTTC. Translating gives CASTYGGSNEQFF.

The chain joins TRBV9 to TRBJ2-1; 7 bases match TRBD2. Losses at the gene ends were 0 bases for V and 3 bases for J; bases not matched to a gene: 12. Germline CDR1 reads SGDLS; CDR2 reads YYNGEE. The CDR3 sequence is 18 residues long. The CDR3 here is CASSVAGRAGAHYNEQFF. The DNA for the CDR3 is TGTGCCAGCAGCGTAGCTGGACGGGCGGGAGCCCACTACAATGAGCAGTTCTTC. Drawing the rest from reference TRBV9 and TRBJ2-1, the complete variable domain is DSGVTQTPKHLITATGQRVTLRCSPRSGDLSVYWYQQSLDQGLQFLIQYYNGEERAKGNILERFSAQQFPDLHSELNLSSLELGDSALYFCASSVAGRAGAHYNEQFFGPGTRLTVL.

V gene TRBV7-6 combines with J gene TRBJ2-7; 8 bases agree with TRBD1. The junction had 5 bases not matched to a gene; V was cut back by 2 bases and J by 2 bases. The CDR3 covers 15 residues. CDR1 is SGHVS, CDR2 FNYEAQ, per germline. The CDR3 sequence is CASSLQGAPAYEQYF. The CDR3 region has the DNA TGTGCCAGCAGCTTACAGGGGGCACCAGCCTACGAGCAGTACTTC. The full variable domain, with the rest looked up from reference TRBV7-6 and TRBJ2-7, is GAGVSQSPRYKVTKRGQDVALRCDPISGHVSLYWYRQALGQGPEFLTYFNYEAQQDKSGLPNDRFSAERPEGSISTLTIQRTEQRDSAMYRCASSLQGAPAYEQYFGPGTRLTVT.